This entry lists 20 T cell receptor beta chains sequenced from one sample in a study of Graves' ophthalmopathy and Graves' hyperthyroidism. For repertoire sequencing, the TCR beta CDR3 regions were amplified from RNA transcripts. RT-PCR in the first round used HTBI primers; a second-round multiplex PCR followed. TCRdb redid the calling of the multiplex PCR reads with MiXCR, one entry per CDR3 protein. This sample carries 150,000 or so distinct CDR3 sequences, 37% of them seen once, and the ten largest clones take about 5.8%. The source material was peripheral blood. The source of these receptors is a woman aged 40 to 49 with Graves' ophthalmopathy.

This clonotype was observed at least ten times. The chain recombines TRBV7-2 with TRBJ1-5; 8 nucleotides match TRBD1. Trimming at V came to 5 bases and at J to 5 bases, leaving 8 bases not matched to a gene. CDR1 and CDR2 (germline): SGHTA, FQGNSA. The CDR3 is 15 residues long. CDR3 protein: CASSPGDRTYQPQHF. CDR3 nucleotide sequence: TGTGCCAGCAGCCCGGGGGACAGGACATATCAGCCCCAGCATTTT. Full variable domain (remainder filled in from reference TRBV7-2 and TRBJ1-5): GAGVSQSPSNKVTEKGKDVELRCDPISGHTALYWYRQSLGQGLEFLIYFQGNSAPDKSGLPSDRFSAERTGGSVSTLTIQRTQQEDSAVYLCASSPGDRTYQPQHFGDGTRLSIL.

This clonotype has ten or more counts. This chain joins TRBV13 and TRBJ2-2; D not resolved. The CDR3 runs to 15 residues. Germline assignment: CDR1 PRHDT and CDR2 FYEKMQ (reference sequence). Trimming removed 7 bases from V and 0 bases from J, with 12 bases in between. DNA of the CDR3: TGTGCCAGCACCTACAGCCTCGCGAACACCGGGGAGCTGTTTTTT. Translated: CASTYSLANTGELFF.

This clonotype was recorded at least ten times. The chain carries TRBV10-3 and TRBJ2-5; unclear D gene. V shed 7 bases and J shed 0 bases, with 12 bases lying between them. The CDR3 is 14 amino acids. Per the germline V gene, CDR1 is ENHRY and CDR2 is SYGVKD. For the CDR3, the DNA is TGTGCCATCAACCCGGGCCCCAACCAAGAGACCCAGTACTTC. Amino acids: CAINPGPNQETQYF.

The rearrangement links TRBV7-6 to TRBJ1-1, with 7 bases aligning to TRBD1. The CDR3 totals 15 residues. Germline CDR1 reads SGHVS; CDR2 reads FNYEAQ. V lost 3 bases and J lost 2; bases outside the gene matches: 6. In DNA form, the CDR3 reads TGTGCCAGCAGCTTTGCAGGGGGAGTTAACACTGAAGCTTTCTTT. Translating it yields CASSFAGGVNTEAFF.

In this sample, this clonotype turned up many times. This chain links TRBV30 with TRBJ1-2; D is possibly TRBD1 (5 bases). CDR1 and CDR2 from the germline V gene are GTSNPN and SVGIG (reference sequence). The CDR3 covers 11 residues. V dropped 5 bases and J dropped 7 bases, with 11 bases sitting between them. The CDR3 sequence is CAWGQSSGYTF. For the CDR3, the DNA is TGTGCCTGGGGACAATCATCTGGCTACACCTTC. Full variable domain (rest looked up from reference TRBV30 and TRBJ1-2): SQTIHQWPATLVQPVGSPLSLECTVEGTSNPNLYWYRQAAGRGLQLLFYSVGIGQISSEVPQNLSASRPQDRQFILSSKKLLLSDSGFYLCAWGQSSGYTFGSGTRLTVV.

The table lists this clonotype with many counts. V is TRBV7-2 and J is TRBJ2-7, with D possibly being TRBD1 (6 bases). Germline V gene lookup returns CDR1 SGHTA and CDR2 FQGNSA. The CDR3 length is 11 residues. V was cut by 9 bases and J by 8 bases, with 14 bases left in between. CDR3 sequence: CASIGGSKQYF. CDR3 coding DNA: TGTGCCAGTATTGGGGGCAGCAAGCAGTACTTC.

At least ten counts were recorded for this clonotype. The V and J genes are TRBV4-1 and TRBJ2-7; 10 bases align to TRBD1. Germline CDR1 reads MGHRA; CDR2 reads YSYEKL. After removal of 4 bases from V and 3 bases from J, the junction contained 12 bases not matched to a gene. The CDR3 runs 17 residues. CDR3 nucleotide sequence: TGCGCCAGCAGCCGCTCACAAGGACAGGGGGACGTCTACGAGCAGTACTTC. Translating gives CASSRSQGQGDVYEQYF.

In its sample, this clonotype was seen many times. The CDR3 DNA follows: TGTGCCAGCAGTTACTCTCGATCTGGAAACACCATATATTTT. As protein: CASSYSRSGNTIYF. The rearrangement links TRBV6-5 to TRBJ1-3; D is ambiguous. Germline values: CDR1 MNHEY, CDR2 SVGAGI. The CDR3 runs 14 residues. Deletions cut 0 bases from V and 1 base from J, with 4 bases between.

This chain uses TRBV7-2 with TRBJ2-2, with D perhaps matching TRBD2 (6 bases). Germline values: CDR1 SGHTA, CDR2 FQGNSA. The CDR3 is 15 amino acids. Deletions cut 2 bases from V and 3 bases from J, with 10 bases between. The CDR3 sequence is CASSLRGKDTGELFF. The DNA for the CDR3 is TGTGCCAGCAGCTTACGGGGGAAGGACACCGGGGAGCTGTTTTTT.

This rearrangement joins TRBV6-1 to TRBJ1-5; TRBD1 is a possible D gene (5 bases). Germline loops: CDR1 MNHNS, CDR2 SASEGT. The CDR3 contains 14 residues. Trimming took off 2 bases at V and 3 bases at J, with 8 bases between the two ends. CDR3 region: CASSESGHNQPQHF. CDR3 sequence (DNA): TGTGCCAGCAGTGAATCAGGGCACAATCAGCCCCAGCATTTT.

This clonotype was observed many times. The chain carries TRBV18 and TRBJ2-7, with D possibly matching TRBD1 (6 bases). Trimming left V 2 bases short and J 4 bases short, with 15 bases between. The CDR3 length is 15 residues. In germline, CDR1 is KGHSH, CDR2 LQKENI. The CDR3 nucleotides read TGTGCCAGCTCACCAAAACCGGGACACACGTACGAGCAGTACTTC. Encoded protein: CASSPKPGHTYEQYF.

This clonotype was observed at least ten times. The rearrangement uses TRBV2 and TRBJ1-1, with D possibly TRBD1 on 6 matching bases. CDR1 and CDR2 (germline): SNHLY, FYNNEI. The CDR3 sequence is 14 residues long. The V and J ends lost 5 bases and 5 bases respectively, with 15 bases between them. CDR3 coding DNA: TGTGCCAGCAGTTTGGGGGCGCCCGGGACTGAAGCTTTCTTT. This encodes CASSLGAPGTEAFF.

This clonotype was counted many times. The chain has TRBV12-3 or TRBV12-4 and TRBJ1-3, with D perhaps TRBD1 (6 bases). V lost 6 bases, J lost 8 bases, and 8 bases lay in between. The CDR3 loop spans 11 amino acids. CDR3 in amino acids: CASSEGDTIYF. DNA for the CDR3: TGTGCCAGCAGCGAGGGGGACACCATATATTTT.

This clonotype was seen at least ten times. The gene calls are TRBV6-2 or TRBV6-3 and TRBJ2-5; 8 nucleotides align to TRBD2. J was trimmed by 2 bases and V by 3 bases; bases with no gene match: 8. Germline V gene data show CDR1 as MNHEY and CDR2 as SVGEGT. The CDR3 covers 16 residues. The CDR3 DNA sequence: TGTGCCAGCAGTTATGCTTCGGCGGGAGGACAAGAGACCCAGTACTTC. Protein: CASSYASAGGQETQYF.

This clonotype has only a few counts. The genes are TRBV12-3 or TRBV12-4 and TRBJ1-1, with 9 nucleotides matching TRBD1. This CDR3 is built from 13 residues. The trim removed 5 bases at V and 7 bases at J, leaving 5 bases unmatched. CDR3 DNA: TGTGCCAGCAGTCGGGGGACAGGGCTTGAAGCTTTCTTT. Its translation: CASSRGTGLEAFF.

V is TRBV12-3 or TRBV12-4 and J is TRBJ2-7; 16 bases line up with TRBD2. The CDR3 runs to 16 residues. V was pared by 4 bases and J by 5 bases, with 5 bases of the junction left unmatched. CDR3 in DNA: TGTGCCAGCAGTTCCCCGGGACTAGCGGGAGGGCACGAGCAGTACTTC. Residues: CASSSPGLAGGHEQYF.

This clonotype was recorded at least ten times. The chain combines TRBV12-5 with TRBJ1-1; no clear D gene. The V and J ends lost 5 bases and 4 bases respectively, with 14 bases between them. CDR3 length: 14 residues. The V gene's germline CDR1 is LGHNT and CDR2 FRNRAP. The CDR3 loop reads CASGPAGRGTEAFF. The CDR3 DNA follows: TGTGCTAGTGGTCCGGCCGGTAGAGGCACTGAAGCTTTCTTT.

There are many counts of this clonotype. V usage is TRBV4-1 and J usage is TRBJ1-2, with D unclear. Germline CDR1 MGHRA, CDR2 YSYEKL. Trimming shortened V by 5 bases and J by 4 bases, and 11 bases separated the two germline ends. The CDR3 has 13 amino acids. CDR3 residues: CASSLSDRYGYTF. CDR3 bases: TGCGCCAGCAGCTTAAGCGACCGCTATGGCTACACCTTC.

This rearrangement joins TRBV2 to TRBJ1-2; 7 bases agree with TRBD1. CDR1 and CDR2 from the germline V gene are SNHLY and FYNNEI. This CDR3 region has 13 residues. V shed 6 bases and J 8 bases; nucleotides not matched to a gene: 9. Written as DNA, the CDR3 is TGTGCCAGCAGCATTACAGGGGTATGGGGCTACACCTTC. The encoded protein is CASSITGVWGYTF.

This clonotype was seen at least ten times. J is TRBJ2-5 and V is TRBV6-5; the D is unclear. CDR3 length equals 15 residues. Looked up from germline, CDR1 is MNHEY and CDR2 is SVGAGI. V was clipped by 6 bases and J by 2 bases, with 16 bases between them. This chain's CDR3 is CASRAIGRLQETQYF. Written as DNA, the CDR3 is TGTGCCAGCAGGGCGATCGGAAGACTTCAAGAGACCCAGTACTTC.